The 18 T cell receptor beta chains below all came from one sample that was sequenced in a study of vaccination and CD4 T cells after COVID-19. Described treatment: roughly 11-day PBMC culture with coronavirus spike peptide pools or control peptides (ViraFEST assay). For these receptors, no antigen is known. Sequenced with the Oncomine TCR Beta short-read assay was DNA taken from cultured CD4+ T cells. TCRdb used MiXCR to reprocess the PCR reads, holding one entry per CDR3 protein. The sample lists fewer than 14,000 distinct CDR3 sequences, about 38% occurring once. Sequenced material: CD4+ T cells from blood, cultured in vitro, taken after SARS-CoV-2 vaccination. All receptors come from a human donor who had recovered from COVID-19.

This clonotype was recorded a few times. This CDR3 is CATGRVEYGYTF. CDR3 in DNA: TGTGCCACCGGACGGGTTGAGTATGGCTACACCTTC. V and J are TRBV6-1 and TRBJ1-2, with D unresolved. This CDR3 comprises 12 residues. Germline assignment: CDR1 MNHNS and CDR2 SASEGT. Deletions cut 10 bases from V and 5 bases from J, with 14 bases between.

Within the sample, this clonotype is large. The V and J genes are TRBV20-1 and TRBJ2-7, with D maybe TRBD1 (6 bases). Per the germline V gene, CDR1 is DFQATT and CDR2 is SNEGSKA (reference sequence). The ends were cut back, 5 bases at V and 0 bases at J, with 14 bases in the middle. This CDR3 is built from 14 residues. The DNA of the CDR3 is TGCAGTGCTGACGGTAGGGGGATCTCCTACGAGCAGTACTTC. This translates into CSADGRGISYEQYF.

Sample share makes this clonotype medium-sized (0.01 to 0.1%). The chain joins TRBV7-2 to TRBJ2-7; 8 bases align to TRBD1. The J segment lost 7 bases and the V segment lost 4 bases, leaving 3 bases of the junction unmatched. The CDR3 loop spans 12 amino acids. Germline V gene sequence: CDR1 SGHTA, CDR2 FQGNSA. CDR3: CASSSTGVEQYF. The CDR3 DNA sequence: TGTGCCAGCAGCTCGACAGGGGTTGAGCAGTACTTC.

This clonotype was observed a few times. This CDR3 is CASSQAQNVDYYGYTF. The CDR3 DNA reads TGCGCCAGCAGCCAAGCCCAGAACGTGGATTACTATGGCTACACCTTC. This chain joins TRBV4-3 and TRBJ1-2; D uncertain. The germline V gene has CDR1 LGHNA and CDR2 YSLEER. V was shortened by 1 base and J by 3 bases, with 15 bases between the two germline ends. CDR3 length: 16 amino acids.

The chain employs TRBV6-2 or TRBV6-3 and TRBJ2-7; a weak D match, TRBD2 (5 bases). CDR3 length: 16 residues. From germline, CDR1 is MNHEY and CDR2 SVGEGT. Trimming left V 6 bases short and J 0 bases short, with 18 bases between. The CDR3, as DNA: TGTGCCAGCAGGGTCAGGCGGGCCCCCGACTCCTACGAGCAGTACTTC. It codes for CASRVRRAPDSYEQYF.

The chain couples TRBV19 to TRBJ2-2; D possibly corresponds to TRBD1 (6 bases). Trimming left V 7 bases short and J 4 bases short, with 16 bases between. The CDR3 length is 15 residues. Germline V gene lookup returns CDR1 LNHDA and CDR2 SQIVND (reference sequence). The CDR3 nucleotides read TGTGCCAGTACCGAGCTGGGGGCGGGCACCGGGGAGCTGTTTTTT. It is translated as CASTELGAGTGELFF.

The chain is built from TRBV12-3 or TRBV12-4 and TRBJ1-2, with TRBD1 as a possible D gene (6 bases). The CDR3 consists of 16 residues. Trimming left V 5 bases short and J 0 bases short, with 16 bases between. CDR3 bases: TGTGCCAGCAGTCGAAATGGACAGCCCCCTAACTATGGCTACACCTTC. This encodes CASSRNGQPPNYGYTF.

The CDR3 loop is CATSPRSQWDTQYF. CDR3 coding DNA: TGTGCCACCAGTCCCCGAAGCCAGTGGGATACGCAGTATTTT. The V and J genes are TRBV24-1 and TRBJ2-3; D remains unclear. Germline values: CDR1 KGHDR, CDR2 SFDVKD. V lost 6 bases to trimming and J lost 6 bases, with 15 bases between them. The CDR3 is 14 residues long.

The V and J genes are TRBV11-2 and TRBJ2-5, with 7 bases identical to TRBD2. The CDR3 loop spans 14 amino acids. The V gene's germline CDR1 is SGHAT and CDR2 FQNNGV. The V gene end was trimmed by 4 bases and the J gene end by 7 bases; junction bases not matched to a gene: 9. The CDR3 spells CASSSSRREGTQYF. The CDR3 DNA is TGTGCCAGCAGCTCGTCGCGGAGGGAGGGGACCCAGTACTTC.

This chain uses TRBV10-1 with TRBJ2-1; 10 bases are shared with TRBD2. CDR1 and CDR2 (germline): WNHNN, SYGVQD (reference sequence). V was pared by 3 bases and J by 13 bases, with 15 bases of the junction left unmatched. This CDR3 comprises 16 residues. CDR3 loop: CASSDRLSGRASVQFF. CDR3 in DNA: TGCGCCAGCAGTGACCGTCTAAGCGGGAGGGCCTCCGTTCAGTTCTTC.

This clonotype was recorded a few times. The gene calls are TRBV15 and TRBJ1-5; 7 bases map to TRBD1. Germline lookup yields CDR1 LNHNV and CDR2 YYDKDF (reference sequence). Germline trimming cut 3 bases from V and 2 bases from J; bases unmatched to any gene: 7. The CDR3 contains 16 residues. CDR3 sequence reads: CATSSGSRGGNQPQHF. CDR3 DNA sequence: TGTGCCACCAGCAGTGGATCCAGGGGGGGCAATCAGCCCCAGCATTTT.

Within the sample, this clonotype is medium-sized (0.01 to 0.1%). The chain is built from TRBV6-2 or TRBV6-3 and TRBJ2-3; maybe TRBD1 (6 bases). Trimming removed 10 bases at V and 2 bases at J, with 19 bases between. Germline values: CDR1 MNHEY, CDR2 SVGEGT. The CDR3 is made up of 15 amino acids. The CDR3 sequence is CATNRGDKLTDTQYF. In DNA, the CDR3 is TGTGCCACTAACCGAGGGGACAAACTCACAGATACGCAGTATTTT.

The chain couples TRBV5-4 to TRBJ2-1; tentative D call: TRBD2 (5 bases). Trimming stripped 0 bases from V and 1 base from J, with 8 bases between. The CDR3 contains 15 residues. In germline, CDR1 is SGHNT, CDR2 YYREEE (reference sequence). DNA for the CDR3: TGTGCCAGCAGCTTGGGAGGGCTTTCCTACAATGAGCAGTTCTTC. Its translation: CASSLGGLSYNEQFF.

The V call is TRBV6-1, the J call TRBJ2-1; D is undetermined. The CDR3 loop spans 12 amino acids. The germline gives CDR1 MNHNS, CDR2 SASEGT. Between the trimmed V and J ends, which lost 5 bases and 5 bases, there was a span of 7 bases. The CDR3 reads CASSQLNNEQFF. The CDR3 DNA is TGTGCCAGCAGTCAACTCAACAATGAGCAGTTCTTC.

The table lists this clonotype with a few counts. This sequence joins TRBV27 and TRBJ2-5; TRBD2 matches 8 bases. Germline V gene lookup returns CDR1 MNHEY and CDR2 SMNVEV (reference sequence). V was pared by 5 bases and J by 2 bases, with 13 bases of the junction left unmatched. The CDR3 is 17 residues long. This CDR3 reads CASSPLPGLAGQETQYF. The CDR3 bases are TGTGCCAGCAGTCCCCTCCCTGGTTTAGCGGGACAAGAGACCCAGTACTTC.

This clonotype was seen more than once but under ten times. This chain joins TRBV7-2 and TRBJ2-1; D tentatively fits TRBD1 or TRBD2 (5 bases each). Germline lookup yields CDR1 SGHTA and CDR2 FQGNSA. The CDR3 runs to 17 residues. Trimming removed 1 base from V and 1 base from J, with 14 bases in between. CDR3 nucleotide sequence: TGTGCCAGCAGCTTAGGAGGGGCGACCGTATCCTACAATGAGCAGTTCTTC. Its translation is CASSLGGATVSYNEQFF.

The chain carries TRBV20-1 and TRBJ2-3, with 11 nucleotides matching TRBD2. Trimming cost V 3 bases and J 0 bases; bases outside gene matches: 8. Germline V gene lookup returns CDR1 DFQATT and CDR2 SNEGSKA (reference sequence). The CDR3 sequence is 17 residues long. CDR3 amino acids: CSASGTSGPLSTDTQYF. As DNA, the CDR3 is TGCAGTGCTAGTGGGACTAGCGGACCGTTAAGCACAGATACGCAGTATTTT.

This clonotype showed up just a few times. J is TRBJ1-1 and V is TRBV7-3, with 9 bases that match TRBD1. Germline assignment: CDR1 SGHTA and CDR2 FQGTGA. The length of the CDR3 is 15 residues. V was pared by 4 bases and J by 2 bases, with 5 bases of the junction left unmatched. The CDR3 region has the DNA TGTGCCAGCAGCTCTCAGACAGGGGGTAACACTGAAGCTTTCTTT. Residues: CASSSQTGGNTEAFF. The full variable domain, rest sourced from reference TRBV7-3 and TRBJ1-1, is GAGVSQTPSNKVTEKGKYVELRCDPISGHTALYWYRQSLGQGPEFLIYFQGTGAADDSGLPNDRFFAVRPEGSVSTLKIQRTERGDSAVYLCASSSQTGGNTEAFFGQGTRLTVV.